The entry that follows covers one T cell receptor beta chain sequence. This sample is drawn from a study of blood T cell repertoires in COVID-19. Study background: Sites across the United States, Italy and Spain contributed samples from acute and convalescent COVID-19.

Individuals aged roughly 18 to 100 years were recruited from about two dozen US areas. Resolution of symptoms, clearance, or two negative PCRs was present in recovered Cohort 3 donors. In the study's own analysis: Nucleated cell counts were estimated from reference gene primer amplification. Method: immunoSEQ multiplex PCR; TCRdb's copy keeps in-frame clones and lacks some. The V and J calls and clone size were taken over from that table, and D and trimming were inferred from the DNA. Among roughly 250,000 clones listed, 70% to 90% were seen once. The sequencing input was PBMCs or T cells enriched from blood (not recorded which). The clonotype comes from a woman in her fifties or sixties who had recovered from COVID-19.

CDR3 sequence (DNA): TGTGCCAGCAGCCAAGAGAAGGGGGCAACATGGAACACCATATATTTT. Amino acid sequence: CASSQEKGATWNTIYF. The rearrangement joins TRBV3-1 (or the pseudogene TRBV3-2) to TRBJ1-3, with 7 nucleotides matching TRBD1. Germline V gives CDR1 LGHDT, CDR2 YNNKEL (reference sequence). Trimming took 0 bases from V and 7 from J; bases not matched to a gene: 9. The CDR3 runs to 16 residues.